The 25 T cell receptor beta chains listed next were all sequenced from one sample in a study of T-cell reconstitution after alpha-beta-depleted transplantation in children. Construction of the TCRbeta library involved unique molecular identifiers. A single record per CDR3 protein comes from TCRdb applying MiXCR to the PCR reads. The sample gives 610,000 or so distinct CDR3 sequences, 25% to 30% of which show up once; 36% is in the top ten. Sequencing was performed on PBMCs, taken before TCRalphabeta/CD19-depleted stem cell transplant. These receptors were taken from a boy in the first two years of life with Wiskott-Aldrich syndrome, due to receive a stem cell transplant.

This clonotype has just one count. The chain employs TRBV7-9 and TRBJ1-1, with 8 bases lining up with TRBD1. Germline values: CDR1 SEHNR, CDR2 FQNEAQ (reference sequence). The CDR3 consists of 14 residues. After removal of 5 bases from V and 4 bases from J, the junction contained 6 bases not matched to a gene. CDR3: CASSRGTGRTEAFF. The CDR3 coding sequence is TGTGCCAGCAGCAGAGGGACAGGACGCACTGAAGCTTTCTTT.

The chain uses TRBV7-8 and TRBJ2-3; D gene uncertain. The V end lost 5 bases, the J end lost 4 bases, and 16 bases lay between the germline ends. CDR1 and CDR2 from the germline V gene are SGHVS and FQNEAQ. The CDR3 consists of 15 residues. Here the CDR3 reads CASSLTHRAADTQYF. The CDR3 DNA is TGTGCCAGCAGCCTGACACACCGGGCGGCAGATACGCAGTATTTT.

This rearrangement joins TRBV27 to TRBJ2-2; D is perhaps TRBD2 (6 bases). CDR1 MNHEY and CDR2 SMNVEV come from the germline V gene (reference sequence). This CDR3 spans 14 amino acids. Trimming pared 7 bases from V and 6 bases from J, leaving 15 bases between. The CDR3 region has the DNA TGTGCCAGCAAGATAGACCGACTAGCCGGGGAGCTGTTTTTT. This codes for CASKIDRLAGELFF.

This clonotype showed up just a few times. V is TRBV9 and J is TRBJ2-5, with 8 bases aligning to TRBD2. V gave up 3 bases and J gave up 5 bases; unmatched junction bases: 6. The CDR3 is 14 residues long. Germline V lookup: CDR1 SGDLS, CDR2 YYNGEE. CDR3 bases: TGTGCCAGCAGCGATAGCGGGATTTCGGAGACCCAGTACTTC. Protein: CASSDSGISETQYF.

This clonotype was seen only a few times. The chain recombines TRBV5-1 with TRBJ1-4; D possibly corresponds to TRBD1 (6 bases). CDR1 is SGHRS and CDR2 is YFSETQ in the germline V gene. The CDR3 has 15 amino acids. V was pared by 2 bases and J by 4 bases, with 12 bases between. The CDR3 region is CASSLQGDINEKLFF. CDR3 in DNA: TGCGCCAGCAGCTTACAGGGAGACATTAATGAAAAACTGTTTTTT.

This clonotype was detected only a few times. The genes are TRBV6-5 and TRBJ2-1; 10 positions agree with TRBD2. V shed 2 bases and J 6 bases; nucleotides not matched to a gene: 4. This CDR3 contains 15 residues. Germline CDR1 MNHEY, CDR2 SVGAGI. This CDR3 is CASSYSTSGVNEQFF. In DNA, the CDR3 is TGTGCCAGCAGTTACAGTACTAGCGGGGTCAATGAGCAGTTCTTC.

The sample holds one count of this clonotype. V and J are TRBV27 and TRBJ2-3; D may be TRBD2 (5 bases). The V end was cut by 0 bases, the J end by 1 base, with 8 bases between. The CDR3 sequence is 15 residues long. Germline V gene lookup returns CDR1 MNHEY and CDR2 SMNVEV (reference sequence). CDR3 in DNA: TGTGCCAGCAGTTTATCACGACTACGCACAGATACGCAGTATTTT. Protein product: CASSLSRLRTDTQYF.

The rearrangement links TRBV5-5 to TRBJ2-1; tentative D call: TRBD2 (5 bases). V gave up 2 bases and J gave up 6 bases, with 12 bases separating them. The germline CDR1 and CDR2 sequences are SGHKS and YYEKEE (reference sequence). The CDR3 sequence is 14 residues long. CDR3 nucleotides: TGTGCCAGCAGCTTATTAATCGGGGTCAATGAGCAGTTCTTC. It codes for CASSLLIGVNEQFF.

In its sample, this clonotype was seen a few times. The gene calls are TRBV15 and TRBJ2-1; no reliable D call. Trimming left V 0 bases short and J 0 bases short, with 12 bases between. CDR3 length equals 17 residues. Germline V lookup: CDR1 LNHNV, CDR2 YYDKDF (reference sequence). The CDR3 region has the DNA TGTGCCACCAGCAGAGATCTTTCTGGAACCTCCTACAATGAGCAGTTCTTC. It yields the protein CATSRDLSGTSYNEQFF.

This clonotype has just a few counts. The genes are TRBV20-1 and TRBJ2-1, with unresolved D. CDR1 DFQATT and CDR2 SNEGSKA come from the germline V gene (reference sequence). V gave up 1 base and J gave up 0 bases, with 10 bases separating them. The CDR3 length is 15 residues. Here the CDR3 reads CSARAVPSSYNEQFF. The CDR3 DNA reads TGCAGTGCTAGAGCGGTACCCAGCTCCTACAATGAGCAGTTCTTC.

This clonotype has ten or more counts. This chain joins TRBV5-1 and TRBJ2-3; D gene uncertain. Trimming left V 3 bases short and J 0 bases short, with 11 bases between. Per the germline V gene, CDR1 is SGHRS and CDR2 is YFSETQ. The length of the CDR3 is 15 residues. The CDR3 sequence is CASSSDTTSTDTQYF. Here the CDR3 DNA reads TGCGCCAGCAGCTCCGACACAACTAGCACAGATACGCAGTATTTT.

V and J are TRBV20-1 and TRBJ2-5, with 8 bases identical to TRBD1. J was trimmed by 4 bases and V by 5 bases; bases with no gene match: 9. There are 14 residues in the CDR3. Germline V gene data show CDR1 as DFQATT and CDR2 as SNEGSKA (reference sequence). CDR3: CSAVDRVGRETQYF. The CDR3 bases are TGCAGTGCTGTGGACAGGGTCGGCCGAGAGACCCAGTACTTC.

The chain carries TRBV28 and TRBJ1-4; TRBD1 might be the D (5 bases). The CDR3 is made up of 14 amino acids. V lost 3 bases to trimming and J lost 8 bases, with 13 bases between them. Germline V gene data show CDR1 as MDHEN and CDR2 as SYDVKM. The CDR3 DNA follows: TGTGCCAGCAGTTTCCAGGGTCGTTGGGAAAAACTGTTTTTT. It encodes CASSFQGRWEKLFF. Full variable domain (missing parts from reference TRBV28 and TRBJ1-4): DVKVTQSSRYLVKRTGEKVFLECVQDMDHENMFWYRQDPGLGLRLIYFSYDVKMKEKGDIPEGYSVSREKKERFSLILESASTNQTSMYLCASSFQGRWEKLFFGSGTQLSVL.

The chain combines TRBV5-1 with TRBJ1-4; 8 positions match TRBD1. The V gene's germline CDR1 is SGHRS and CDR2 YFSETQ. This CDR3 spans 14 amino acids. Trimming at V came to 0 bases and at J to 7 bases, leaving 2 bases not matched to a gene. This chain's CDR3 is CASSLEDRAEKLFF. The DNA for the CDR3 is TGCGCCAGCAGCTTGGAGGACAGGGCTGAAAAACTGTTTTTT.

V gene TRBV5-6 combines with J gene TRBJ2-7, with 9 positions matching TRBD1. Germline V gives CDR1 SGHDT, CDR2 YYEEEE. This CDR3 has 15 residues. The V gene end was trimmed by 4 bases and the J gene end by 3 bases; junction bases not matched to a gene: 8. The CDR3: CASSPSPGQGYEQYF. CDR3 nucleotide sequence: TGTGCCAGCAGCCCTTCGCCGGGACAGGGCTACGAGCAGTACTTC.

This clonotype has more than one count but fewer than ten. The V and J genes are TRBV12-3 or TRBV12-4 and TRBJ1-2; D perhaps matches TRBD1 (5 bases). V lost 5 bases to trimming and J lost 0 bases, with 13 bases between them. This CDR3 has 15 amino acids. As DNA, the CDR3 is TGTGCCAGCAGTGATAGACAGCAAACTAACTATGGCTACACCTTC. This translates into CASSDRQQTNYGYTF.

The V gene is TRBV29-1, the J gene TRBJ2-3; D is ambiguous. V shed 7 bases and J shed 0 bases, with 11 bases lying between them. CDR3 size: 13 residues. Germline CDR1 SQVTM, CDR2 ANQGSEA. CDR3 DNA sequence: TGCAGCGCCTTAGGTCCTAGCACAGATACGCAGTATTTT. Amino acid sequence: CSALGPSTDTQYF.

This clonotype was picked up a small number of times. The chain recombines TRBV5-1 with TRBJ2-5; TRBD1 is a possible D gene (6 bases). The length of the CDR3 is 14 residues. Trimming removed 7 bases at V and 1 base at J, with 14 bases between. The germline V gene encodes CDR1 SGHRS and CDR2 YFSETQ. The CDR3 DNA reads TGCGCCAGCTCAAGGGGGATAGCCCAAGAGACCCAGTACTTC. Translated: CASSRGIAQETQYF.

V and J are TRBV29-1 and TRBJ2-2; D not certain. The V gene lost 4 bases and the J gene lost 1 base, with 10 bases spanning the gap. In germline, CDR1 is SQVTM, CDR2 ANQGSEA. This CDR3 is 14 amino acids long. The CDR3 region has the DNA TGCAGCGTTGTTTGGAGCAGGAACACCGGGGAGCTGTTTTTT. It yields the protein CSVVWSRNTGELFF.

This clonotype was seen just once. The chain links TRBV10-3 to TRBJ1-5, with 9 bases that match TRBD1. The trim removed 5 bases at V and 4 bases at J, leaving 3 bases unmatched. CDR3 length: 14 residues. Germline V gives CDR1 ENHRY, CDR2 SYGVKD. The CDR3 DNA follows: TGTGCCATCAGTACCGGACAGGGGAATCAGCCCCAGCATTTT. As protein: CAISTGQGNQPQHF.

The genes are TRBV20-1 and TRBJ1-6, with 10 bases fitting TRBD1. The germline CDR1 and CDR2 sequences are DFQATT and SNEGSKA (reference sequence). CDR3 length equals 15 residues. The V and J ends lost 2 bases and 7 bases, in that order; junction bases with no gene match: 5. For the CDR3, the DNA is TGCAGTGCTAGATCCGGGACAGGGGACAATTCACCCCTCCACTTT. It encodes CSARSGTGDNSPLHF.

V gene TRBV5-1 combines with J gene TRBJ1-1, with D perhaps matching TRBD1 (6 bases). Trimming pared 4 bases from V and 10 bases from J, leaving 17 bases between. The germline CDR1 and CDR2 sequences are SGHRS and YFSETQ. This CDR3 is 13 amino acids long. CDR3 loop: CASSPIGGTGAFF. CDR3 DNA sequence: TGCGCCAGCAGCCCTATTGGGGGCACCGGAGCTTTCTTT.

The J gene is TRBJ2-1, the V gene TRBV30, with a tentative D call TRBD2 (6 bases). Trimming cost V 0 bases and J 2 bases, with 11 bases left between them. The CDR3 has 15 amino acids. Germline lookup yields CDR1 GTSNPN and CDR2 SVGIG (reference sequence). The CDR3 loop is CAWSVLGRTYNEQFF. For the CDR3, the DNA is TGTGCCTGGAGTGTACTCGGGAGAACCTACAATGAGCAGTTCTTC.

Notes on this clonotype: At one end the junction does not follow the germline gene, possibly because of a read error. In DNA form, the CDR3 reads TGTGCCGGCAGCCAAGATACTAGCGGGAGGGGGGATGAGCAGTTCTTC. As protein: CAGSQDTSGRGDEQFF. The V and J genes are TRBV3-1 and TRBJ2-1; 13 bases agree with TRBD2. The CDR3 covers 16 residues. Per germline, CDR1 LGHDT and CDR2 YNNKEL (reference sequence).

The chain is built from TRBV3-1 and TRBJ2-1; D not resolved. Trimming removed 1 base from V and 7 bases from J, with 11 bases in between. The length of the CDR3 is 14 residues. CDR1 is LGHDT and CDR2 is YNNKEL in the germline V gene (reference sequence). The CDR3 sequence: CASSQVIGWNEQFF. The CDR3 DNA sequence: TGTGCCAGCAGCCAAGTTATCGGTTGGAATGAGCAGTTCTTC.